Presented here are 28 T cell receptor beta chains from one specimen sequenced in a study of blood T cell repertoires in COVID-19. TCRdb's table, derived via immunoSEQ multiplex PCR, lists solely in-frame clones and lacks some. Among approximately 68,000 clones listed, approximately 79% were seen once. Sequenced input: peripheral blood. The receptor source for this set is a woman aged 45-65 years with acute or convalescent COVID-19.

The CDR3 DNA follows: TGCGCCACCGGGACAGGGGTCGGCTCCTATAATTCACCCCTCCACTTT. Translation gives CATGTGVGSYNSPLHF. The chain is built from TRBV10-2 and TRBJ1-6, with 10 bases identical to TRBD1. The length of the CDR3 is 16 residues. V lost 10 bases, J lost 0 bases, and 6 bases stayed unmatched. Germline V CDR1 and CDR2: WSHSY, SAAADI.

The chain recombines TRBV20-1 with TRBJ1-1; D is undetermined. The length of the CDR3 is 12 residues. Germline loops: CDR1 DFQATT, CDR2 SNEGSKA (reference sequence). V was shortened by 3 bases and J by 10 bases, with 15 bases between the two germline ends. CDR3 in DNA: TGCAGTGCTAGTTCGGCGGCCTCGGTAGCTTTCTTT. This translates into CSASSAASVAFF.

This chain uses TRBV18 with TRBJ1-4; 7 positions agree with TRBD1. Germline assignment: CDR1 KGHSH and CDR2 LQKENI. CDR3 length equals 17 residues. The junction had 9 bases not matched to a gene; V was cut back by 5 bases and J by 0 bases. The CDR3 DNA is TGTGCCAGCTCAACGACAGGGCTAGGCCCAACTAATGAAAAACTGTTTTTT. It is translated as CASSTTGLGPTNEKLFF.

This chain's CDR3 is CASSDGTVGNQPQHF. DNA for the CDR3: TGCGCCAGCAGCGACGGGACAGTAGGCAATCAGCCCCAGCATTTT. This chain uses TRBV5-1 with TRBJ1-5; the match to TRBD1 covers 7 bases. Losses at the gene ends were 4 bases for V and 2 bases for J; bases not matched to a gene: 6. This CDR3 region has 15 residues. Germline V gene sequence: CDR1 SGHRS, CDR2 YFSETQ.

This clone occurred once. The V and J genes are TRBV4-2 and TRBJ1-3; 7 positions agree with TRBD1. The germline CDR1 and CDR2 sequences are LGHNA and YNFKEQ. V lost 4 bases and J lost 0; bases outside the gene matches: 9. This CDR3 comprises 17 residues. The DNA of the CDR3 is TGTGCCAGCAGCCGTTCCGGGACAGTCGTCTCTGGAAACACCATATATTTT. Its protein product is CASSRSGTVVSGNTIYF.

This clone is a singleton in its sample. The rearrangement joins TRBV4-1 to TRBJ2-7, with 10 bases that match TRBD2. With 4 bases clipped from V and 4 bases from J, the junction kept 7 bases outside the gene matches. The CDR3 contains 15 residues. Germline CDR1 and CDR2: MGHRA and YSYEKL. CDR3 sequence reads: CASSPNSGGRYEQYF. In DNA form, the CDR3 reads TGCGCCAGCAGCCCCAATAGCGGGGGGAGATACGAGCAGTACTTC.

The chain recombines TRBV6-1 with TRBJ2-7; TRBD1 matches 9 bases. The CDR3 contains 15 residues. CDR1 is MNHNS, CDR2 SASEGT, per germline. V shed 2 bases, J shed 6 bases, and the junction held 8 bases outside the gene matches. CDR3 protein: CASSERDRDISEQYF. The CDR3, as DNA: TGTGCCAGCAGTGAACGGGACAGGGATATATCCGAGCAGTACTTC.

This sequence joins TRBV19 and TRBJ1-1; D unresolved. Germline values: CDR1 LNHDA, CDR2 SQIVND (reference sequence). The CDR3 has 14 amino acids. V was clipped by 7 bases and J by 9 bases, with 21 bases between them. CDR3 sequence (DNA): TGTGCCAGTATCTCGTCGGCCAGGCCACAACAAGCTTTCTTT. It is translated as CASISSARPQQAFF.

This clone was counted a few times. This rearrangement joins TRBV2 to TRBJ2-3; D is unclear. Germline V gene sequence: CDR1 SNHLY, CDR2 FYNNEI. This CDR3 has 11 residues. Trimming shortened V by 10 bases and J by 2 bases, and 7 bases separated the two germline ends. The CDR3 DNA is TGTGCCACCCAGTACACAGATACGCAGTATTTT. Its protein is CATQYTDTQYF.

This clone was observed a handful of times. The V call is TRBV3-1 (or the pseudogene TRBV3-2), the J call TRBJ1-5; 11 positions agree with TRBD1. The CDR3 totals 18 residues. Per the germline V gene, CDR1 is LGHDT and CDR2 is YNNKEL (reference sequence). Trimming removed 0 bases from V and 1 base from J; junction bases left unmatched: 5. The CDR3 sequence: CASSQDPGTGGSNQPQHF. CDR3 sequence (DNA): TGTGCCAGCAGCCAAGATCCCGGGACAGGGGGGAGCAATCAGCCCCAGCATTTT.

This clone has just a few counts. This chain joins TRBV11-2 and TRBJ2-1; TRBD1 is a possible D gene (7 bases). The CDR3 covers 16 residues. V lost 5 bases, J lost 8 bases, and 22 bases lay in between. Per germline, CDR1 SGHAT and CDR2 FQNNGV. CDR3 in DNA: TGTGCCAGCAGCCGACTAGGGGGCTCCCTAAGTGATGAGCAGTTCTTC. Translating it yields CASSRLGGSLSDEQFF. The full variable domain, its missing parts supplied by reference TRBV11-2 and TRBJ2-1, is EAGVAQSPRYKIIEKRQSVAFWCNPISGHATLYWYQQILGQGPKLLIQFQNNGVVDDSQLPKDRFSAERLKGVDSTLKIQPAKLEDSAVYLCASSRLGGSLSDEQFFGPGTRLTVL.

The chain joins TRBV4-2 to TRBJ2-7; D possibly corresponds to TRBD1 (5 bases). CDR1 is LGHNA and CDR2 is YNFKEQ in the germline V gene. Between the trimmed V and J ends, which lost 5 bases and 2 bases, there was a span of 16 bases. This CDR3 spans 15 amino acids. The CDR3 DNA reads TGTGCCAGCAGCGTACATCAACAGGAGACCTACGAGCAGTACTTC. Protein product: CASSVHQQETYEQYF.

The chain uses TRBV28 and TRBJ2-3, with 7 positions matching TRBD1. The CDR3 covers 16 residues. The V and J ends lost 4 bases and 2 bases, in that order; junction bases with no gene match: 9. Germline V gene sequence: CDR1 MDHEN, CDR2 SYDVKM. The CDR3 region has the DNA TGTGCCAGCAGTTCCTCCCGGGACAGATCCACAGATACGCAGTATTTT. It encodes CASSSSRDRSTDTQYF.

The J gene is TRBJ2-5, the V gene TRBV5-4; 13 nucleotides line up with TRBD2. This CDR3 has 18 residues. The V gene's germline CDR1 is SGHNT and CDR2 YYREEE (reference sequence). V was pared by 3 bases and J by 0 bases, with 8 bases of the junction left unmatched. The CDR3 reads CASSSPGLAGANQETQYF. The CDR3, as DNA: TGTGCCAGCAGCTCCCCCGGACTAGCGGGGGCCAACCAAGAGACCCAGTACTTC.

The rearrangement uses TRBV18 and TRBJ1-2, with 12 nucleotides matching TRBD1. Germline CDR1 and CDR2: KGHSH and LQKENI. Trimming cost V 6 bases and J 6 bases; bases outside gene matches: 11. The CDR3 extends over 16 amino acids. CDR3 loop: CASSPGTGGAMDGYTF. In nucleotides, the CDR3 is TGTGCCAGCTCCCCCGGGACAGGGGGCGCGATGGATGGCTACACCTTC.

V usage is TRBV5-1 and J usage is TRBJ2-1; 8 nucleotides match TRBD2. The J segment lost 6 bases and the V segment lost 0 bases, leaving 11 bases of the junction unmatched. CDR1 and CDR2 from the germline V gene are SGHRS and YFSETQ. CDR3 size: 17 residues. The CDR3 nucleotides are TGCGCCAGCAGCTTGGAAACTAGCGGCCCGGCGGTCAATGAGCAGTTCTTC. As protein: CASSLETSGPAVNEQFF. Filled out from reference TRBV5-1 and TRBJ2-1, the complete variable domain reads KAGVTQTPRYLIKTRGQQVTLSCSPISGHRSVSWYQQTPGQGLQFLFEYFSETQRNKGNFPGRFSGRQFSNSRSEMNVSTLELGDSALYLCASSLETSGPAVNEQFFGPGTRLTVL.

J is TRBJ2-3 and V is TRBV4-2; D gene unclear. The germline CDR1 and CDR2 sequences are LGHNA and YNFKEQ. The CDR3 loop spans 15 amino acids. V lost 0 bases and J 0 bases, leaving 7 bases between the germline ends. CDR3 in amino acids: CASSQESYSTDTQYF. CDR3 nucleotides: TGTGCCAGCAGCCAAGAGAGTTATAGCACAGATACGCAGTATTTT.

The genes are TRBV27 and TRBJ2-3, with 12 bases fitting TRBD2. CDR3 length: 17 residues. J lost 4 bases, V lost 7 bases, and 12 bases had no gene match. CDR1 is MNHEY and CDR2 is SMNVEV in the germline V gene (reference sequence). As DNA, the CDR3 is TGTGCCAGCATGAGTGCTAGCGGGAGGGCAAAGGCAGATACGCAGTATTTT. Amino acids: CASMSASGRAKADTQYF.

The CDR3 is CASSQTVSEKLFF. Written as DNA, the CDR3 is TGCGCCAGCAGTCAGACAGTATCTGAAAAACTGTTTTTT. V usage is TRBV4-3 and J usage is TRBJ1-4; a weak D match, TRBD1 (5 bases). CDR1 is LGHNA and CDR2 is YSLEER in the germline V gene. There are 13 residues in the CDR3. V shed 6 bases and J shed 7 bases, with 12 bases lying between them.

The V call is TRBV4-2, the J call TRBJ1-3; 9 nucleotides line up with TRBD1. The ends lost 0 bases at V and 0 bases at J; junction bases unmatched: 3. The CDR3 sequence is 17 residues long. From germline, CDR1 is LGHNA and CDR2 YNFKEQ. This CDR3 is CASSQDLDRGSGNTIYF. For the CDR3, the DNA is TGTGCCAGCAGCCAAGATTTGGACAGGGGCTCTGGAAACACCATATATTTT.

This clone was detected ten times or more. This sequence joins TRBV6-6 and TRBJ1-1, with TRBD1 matching over 7 bases. With 0 bases clipped from V and 4 bases from J, the junction kept 2 bases outside the gene matches. This CDR3 contains 14 residues. The germline V gene encodes CDR1 MNHNY and CDR2 SVGAGI (reference sequence). The CDR3 DNA sequence: TGTGCCAGCAGTTACTCGGGACAGATCACTGAAGCTTTCTTT. Protein product: CASSYSGQITEAFF.

This clone was observed a handful of times. The chain recombines TRBV23-1 with TRBJ2-1; TRBD1 matches 9 bases. TRBV23-1 is identified as an open reading frame with a role that is uncertain. The length of the CDR3 is 15 residues. Trimming took 4 bases from V and 6 from J; bases not matched to a gene: 7. The CDR3 reads CASSRGTGRTNEQFF. The CDR3 DNA reads TGCGCCAGCAGTCGTGGGACAGGGAGGACCAATGAGCAGTTCTTC.

This clone came up a few times. The CDR3 loop reads CAIGATRNEAFF. CDR3 bases: TGTGCCATCGGGGCGACGAGGAATGAAGCTTTCTTT. The genes are TRBV10-3 and TRBJ1-1, with D possibly being TRBD1 (5 bases). V was shortened by 8 bases and J by 7 bases, with 14 bases between the two germline ends. This CDR3 comprises 12 residues. The germline V gene encodes CDR1 ENHRY and CDR2 SYGVKD.

This chain connects TRBV6-5 to TRBJ1-1; a possible D gene is TRBD1 (6 bases). CDR1 and CDR2 (germline): MNHEY, SVGAGI. Between the trimmed V and J ends, which lost 5 bases and 1 base, there was a span of 14 bases. The CDR3 extends over 15 amino acids. In DNA form, the CDR3 reads TGTGCCAGCAGTCCCCGGACAGAGTCGAACACTGAAGCTTTCTTT. It specifies CASSPRTESNTEAFF.

The chain carries TRBV29-1 and TRBJ2-1, with 7 bases that match TRBD2. The CDR3 has 14 residues. Germline V gives CDR1 SQVTM, CDR2 ANQGSEA. The ends lost 6 bases at V and 8 bases at J; junction bases unmatched: 13. The CDR3: CSVEGLLGHDEQFF. The CDR3, as DNA: TGCAGCGTCGAGGGACTATTGGGCCACGATGAGCAGTTCTTC.

This clone was counted only a few times. This rearrangement joins TRBV3-1 (or the pseudogene TRBV3-2) to TRBJ1-4; a possible D gene is TRBD1 (5 bases). V dropped 8 bases and J dropped 7 bases, with 14 bases sitting between them. CDR1 is LGHDT and CDR2 is YNNKEL in the germline V gene (reference sequence). The CDR3 totals 13 residues. CDR3 amino acids: CASGGTLGEKLFF. As DNA, the CDR3 is TGTGCCAGCGGCGGGACTTTGGGTGAAAAACTGTTTTTT.

The chain links TRBV4-2 to TRBJ2-2; D unresolved. The germline V and J ends were trimmed by 0 bases and 4 bases, with 9 bases remaining between them. The CDR3 loop spans 15 amino acids. The germline CDR1 and CDR2 sequences are LGHNA and YNFKEQ. As DNA, the CDR3 is TGTGCCAGCAGCCAAGACCGGGTCGGCACCGGGGAGCTGTTTTTT. Translated: CASSQDRVGTGELFF.

The genes are TRBV5-1 and TRBJ2-5; TRBD2 agrees at 12 bases. V lost 5 bases to trimming and J lost 5 bases; unmatched junction nucleotides: 7. Germline values: CDR1 SGHRS, CDR2 YFSETQ. CDR3 length equals 15 residues. CDR3 sequence: CASSKTSGGSETQYF. Written as DNA, the CDR3 is TGCGCCAGCAGTAAGACTAGCGGGGGTTCTGAGACCCAGTACTTC.